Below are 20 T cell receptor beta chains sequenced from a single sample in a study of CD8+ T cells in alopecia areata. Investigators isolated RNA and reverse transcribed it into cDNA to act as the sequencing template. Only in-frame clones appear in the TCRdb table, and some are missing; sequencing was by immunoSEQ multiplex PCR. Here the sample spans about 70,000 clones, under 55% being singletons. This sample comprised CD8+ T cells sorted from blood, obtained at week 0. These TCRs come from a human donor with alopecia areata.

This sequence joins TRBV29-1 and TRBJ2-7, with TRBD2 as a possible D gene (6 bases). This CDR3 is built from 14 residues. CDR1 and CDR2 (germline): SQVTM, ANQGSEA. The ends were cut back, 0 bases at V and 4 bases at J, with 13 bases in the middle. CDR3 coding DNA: TGCAGCGTTGAAGAGGGGGGACGGCCTTACGAGCAGTACTTC. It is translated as CSVEEGGRPYEQYF.

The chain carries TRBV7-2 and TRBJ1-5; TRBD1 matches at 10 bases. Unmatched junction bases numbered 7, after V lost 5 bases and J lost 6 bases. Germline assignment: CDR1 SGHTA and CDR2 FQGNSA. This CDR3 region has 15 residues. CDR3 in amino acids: CASSETGGSAQPQHF. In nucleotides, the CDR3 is TGTGCCAGCAGCGAGACAGGGGGCTCGGCTCAGCCCCAGCATTTT.

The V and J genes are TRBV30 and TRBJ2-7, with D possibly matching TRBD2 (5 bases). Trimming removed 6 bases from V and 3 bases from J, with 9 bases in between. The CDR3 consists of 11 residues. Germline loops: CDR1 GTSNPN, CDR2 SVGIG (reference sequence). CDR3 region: CACRGIYEQYF. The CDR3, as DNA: TGTGCCTGTCGAGGGATCTACGAGCAGTACTTC. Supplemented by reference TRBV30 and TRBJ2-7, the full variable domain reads SQTIHQWPATLVQPVGSPLSLECTVEGTSNPNLYWYRQAAGRGLQLLFYSVGIGQISSEVPQNLSASRPQDRQFILSSKKLLLSDSGFYLCACRGIYEQYFGPGTRLTVT.

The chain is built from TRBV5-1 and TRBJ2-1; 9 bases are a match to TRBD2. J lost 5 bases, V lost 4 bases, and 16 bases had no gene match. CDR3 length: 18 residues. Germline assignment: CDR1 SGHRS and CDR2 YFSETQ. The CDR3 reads CASSPTLYSGSSHNEQFF. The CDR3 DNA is TGCGCCAGCAGCCCCACTCTCTATAGCGGGAGTTCGCACAATGAGCAGTTCTTC.

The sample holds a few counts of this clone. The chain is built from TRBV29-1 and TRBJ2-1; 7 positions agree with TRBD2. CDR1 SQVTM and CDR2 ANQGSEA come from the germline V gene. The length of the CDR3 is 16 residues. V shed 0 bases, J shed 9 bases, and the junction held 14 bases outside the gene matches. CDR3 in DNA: TGCAGCGTTGAAGATCTTCTGGCGGGAGAGGAGAGTGAGCAGTTCTTC. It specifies CSVEDLLAGEESEQFF.

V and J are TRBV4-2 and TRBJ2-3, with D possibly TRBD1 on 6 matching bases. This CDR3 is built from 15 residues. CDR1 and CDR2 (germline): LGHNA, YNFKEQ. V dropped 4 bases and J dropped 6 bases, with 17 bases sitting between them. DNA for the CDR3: TGTGCCAGCAGCCGGACAGCCGACAGTACGGATACGCAGTATTTT. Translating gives CASSRTADSTDTQYF.

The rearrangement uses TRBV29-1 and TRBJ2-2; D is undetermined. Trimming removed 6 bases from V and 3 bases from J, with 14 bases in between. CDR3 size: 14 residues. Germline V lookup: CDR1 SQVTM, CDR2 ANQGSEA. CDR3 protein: CSVAWNTDTGELFF. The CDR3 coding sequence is TGCAGCGTCGCGTGGAACACGGACACCGGGGAGCTGTTTTTT.

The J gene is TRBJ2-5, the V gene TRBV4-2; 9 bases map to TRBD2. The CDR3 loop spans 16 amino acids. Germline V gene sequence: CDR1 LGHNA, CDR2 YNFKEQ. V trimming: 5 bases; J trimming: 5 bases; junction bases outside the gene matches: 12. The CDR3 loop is CASSMVAGVVGETQYF. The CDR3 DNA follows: TGTGCCAGCAGCATGGTAGCGGGAGTAGTCGGGGAGACCCAGTACTTC.

The CDR3 coding sequence is TGCGCCAGCAGCCCGGAGACAGGACAAGAGACCCAGTACTTC. The encoded protein is CASSPETGQETQYF. The V and J genes are TRBV4-1 and TRBJ2-5, with D maybe TRBD1 (6 bases). The germline gives CDR1 MGHRA, CDR2 YSYEKL. This CDR3 is built from 14 residues. V was clipped by 4 bases and J by 2 bases, with 11 bases between them.

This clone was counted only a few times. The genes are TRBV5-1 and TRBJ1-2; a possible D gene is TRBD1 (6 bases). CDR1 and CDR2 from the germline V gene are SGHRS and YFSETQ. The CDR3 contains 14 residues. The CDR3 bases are TGCTGCCCCCCGCGGCAGGGGATAAACTATGGCTACACCTTC. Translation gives CCPPRQGINYGYTF.

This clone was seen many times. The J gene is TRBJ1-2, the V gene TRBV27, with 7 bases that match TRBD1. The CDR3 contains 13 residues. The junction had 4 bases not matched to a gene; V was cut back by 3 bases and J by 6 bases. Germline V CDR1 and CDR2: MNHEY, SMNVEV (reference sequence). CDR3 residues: CASSFRGGDGYTF. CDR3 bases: TGTGCCAGCAGTTTTCGAGGGGGCGATGGCTACACCTTC.

The CDR3 sequence: CASSYSSGRIYNEQFF. CDR3 bases: TGTGCCAGCAGTTACTCCTCCGGGAGGATCTACAATGAGCAGTTCTTC. The rearrangement uses TRBV6-5 and TRBJ2-1; 7 bases agree with TRBD2. Trimming took 0 bases from V and 3 from J; bases not matched to a gene: 5. CDR3 length equals 16 residues. Germline CDR1 is MNHEY and CDR2 is SVGAGI.

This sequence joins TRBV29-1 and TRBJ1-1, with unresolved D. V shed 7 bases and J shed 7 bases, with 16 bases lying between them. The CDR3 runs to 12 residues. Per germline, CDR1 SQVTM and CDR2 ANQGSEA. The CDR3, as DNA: TGCAGCGCTTGGACTGCCGACCTTGAAGCTTTCTTT. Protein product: CSAWTADLEAFF.

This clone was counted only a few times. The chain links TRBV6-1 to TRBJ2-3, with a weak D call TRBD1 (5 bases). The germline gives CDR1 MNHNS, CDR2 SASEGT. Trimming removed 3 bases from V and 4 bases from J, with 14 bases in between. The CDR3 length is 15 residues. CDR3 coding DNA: TGTGCCAGCAGTGATCGACCCATCAGGGCAGATACGCAGTATTTT. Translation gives CASSDRPIRADTQYF.

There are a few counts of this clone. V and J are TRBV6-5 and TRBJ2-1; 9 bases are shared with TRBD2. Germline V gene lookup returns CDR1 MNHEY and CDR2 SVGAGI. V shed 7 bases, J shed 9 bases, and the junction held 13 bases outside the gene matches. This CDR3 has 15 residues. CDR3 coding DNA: TGTGCCAGCACCTTAGGTCGGCTAGCGGGACGTGAGCAGTTCTTC. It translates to CASTLGRLAGREQFF.

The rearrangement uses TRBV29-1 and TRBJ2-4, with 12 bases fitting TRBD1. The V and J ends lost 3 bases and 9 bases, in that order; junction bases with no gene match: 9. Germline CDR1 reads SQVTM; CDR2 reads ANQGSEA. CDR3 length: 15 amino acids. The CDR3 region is CSVEGDRGHGGIQYF. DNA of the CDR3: TGCAGCGTTGAGGGGGACAGGGGGCATGGTGGCATTCAGTACTTC.

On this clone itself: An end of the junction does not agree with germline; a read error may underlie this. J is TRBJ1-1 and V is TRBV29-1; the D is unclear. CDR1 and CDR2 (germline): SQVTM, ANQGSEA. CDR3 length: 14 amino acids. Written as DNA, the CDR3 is TGCAGCGGTGAAGAGCCCCGGCGCCGCGGTGAAGCTTTCTTT. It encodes CSGEEPRRRGEAFF.

The CDR3 sequence is CSVATGGEGNTIYF. The CDR3 nucleotides read TGCAGCGTTGCCACAGGGGGCGAAGGAAACACCATATATTTT. This sequence joins TRBV29-1 and TRBJ1-3, with 9 bases matching TRBD1. V was clipped by 4 bases and J by 4 bases; unmatched bases: 5. CDR3 size: 14 residues. Germline-derived CDR1 and CDR2 are SQVTM and ANQGSEA.

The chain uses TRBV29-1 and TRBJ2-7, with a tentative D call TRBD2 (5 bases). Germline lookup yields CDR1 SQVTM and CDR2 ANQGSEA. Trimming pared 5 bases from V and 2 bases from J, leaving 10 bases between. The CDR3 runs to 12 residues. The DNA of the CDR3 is TGCAGCGTTTACGGGGAACCCTACGAGCAGTACTTC. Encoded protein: CSVYGEPYEQYF.

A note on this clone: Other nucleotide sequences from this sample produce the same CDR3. CDR3 in DNA: TGCAGCGTTGTTTCAGGGTCCTCCTACGAGCAGTACTTC. Translating gives CSVVSGSSYEQYF. The rearrangement joins TRBV29-1 to TRBJ2-7, with a possible D match to TRBD1 (5 bases). The CDR3 consists of 13 residues. Trimming removed 4 bases at V and 0 bases at J, with 10 bases between. Germline V lookup: CDR1 SQVTM, CDR2 ANQGSEA.